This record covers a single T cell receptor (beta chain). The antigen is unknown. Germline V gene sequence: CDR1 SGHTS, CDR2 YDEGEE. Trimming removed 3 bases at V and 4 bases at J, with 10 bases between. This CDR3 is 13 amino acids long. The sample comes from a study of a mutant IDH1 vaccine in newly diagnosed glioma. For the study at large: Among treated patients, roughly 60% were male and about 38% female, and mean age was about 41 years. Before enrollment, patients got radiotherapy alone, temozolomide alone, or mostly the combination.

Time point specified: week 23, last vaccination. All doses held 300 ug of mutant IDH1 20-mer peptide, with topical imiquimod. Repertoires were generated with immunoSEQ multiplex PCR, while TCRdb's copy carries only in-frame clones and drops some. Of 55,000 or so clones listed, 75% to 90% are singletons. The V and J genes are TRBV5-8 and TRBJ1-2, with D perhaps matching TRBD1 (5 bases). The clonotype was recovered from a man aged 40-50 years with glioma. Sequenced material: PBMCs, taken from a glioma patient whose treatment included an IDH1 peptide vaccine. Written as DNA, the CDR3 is TGTGCCAGCAGCTCGGGGGGATTCTATGGCTACACCTTC. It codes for CASSSGGFYGYTF.